This T cell receptor (beta chain) comes out of a study of T cells of healthy individuals (dated by TCRdb to the late 2010s). The CDR3, cysteine through phenylalanine, is 14 amino acids long. The read is trimmed to its CDR3 DNA, 42 bases read in frame from base 1. The germline V gene (reference sequence) gives CDR1 as DFQATT and CDR2 as SNEGSKA. Receptor amplification or capture employed 5' RACE. TCRdb shows the sequencer as Illumina MiSeq. The public reads were reprocessed in TCRdb via fastp at Q25 and MiXCR, keeping in-frame beta chains. Each CDR3 protein gets just one entry, which takes the most common genes and DNA from the rows behind it. Here the sample has 40,000 to 60,000 distinct CDR3 sequences; roughly 14% occur a single time. The ten top clones hold about 16% of the sample. This clonotype appeared many times. Its recognized antigen is unknown. Germline and junction disagree at one end, which may indicate a read error.

The TCR sequence derives from a human donor in good health. The sequence links TRBV20-1 to TRBJ1-4; TRBD1 is perhaps the D gene, given 6 matching bases. The CDR3: CSASILGANEKPFF. The DNA sequence is TGCAGTGCTAGTATCTTGGGGGCTAATGAAAAACCGTTTTTT.